This T cell receptor (beta chain) was obtained from a study of PD-1 blockade in mismatch repair-deficient tumors. Sequencing was performed with immunoSEQ multiplex PCR; in TCRdb, only in-frame clones are kept and a portion is missing. The data show under 85,000 clones, 70% to 85% seen once. Deletions cut 4 bases from V and 4 bases from J, with 11 bases between. The germline CDR1 and CDR2 sequences are SGHNT and YYREEE (reference sequence). The CDR3 contains 13 residues. This sequence was found in an adult with mismatch repair-deficient cancer. This sequence joins TRBV5-4 and TRBJ1-2, with D uncertain. Sequencing used peripheral blood, obtained 2 weeks after starting pembrolizumab. The CDR3 protein is CASSPGVSYGYTF. CDR3 nucleotide sequence: TGTGCCAGCAGCCCCGGGGTGAGCTATGGCTACACCTTC.